The 22 T cell receptor beta chains below were found in one sample sequenced in a study of T cell clonality in common variable immunodeficiency. Their target antigens are unknown. The protocol was immunoSEQ multiplex PCR, while the TCRdb copy is restricted to in-frame clones and leaves out a portion. The sample was found to contain over 30,000 clones, and every one recurs. Findings and caveats of the study: Common variable immunodeficiency TCR beta sequences reportedly had fewer deletions and N-nucleotide insertions.

The sequencing input was peripheral blood mononuclear cells. The source is a human donor with common variable immunodeficiency.

Points on this clone: The missing CDR3 end, 3 residues past where the read stops, is filled in from the germline J gene. The J gene is TRBJ1-2, the V gene TRBV29-1; 11 nucleotides match TRBD1. CDR3 size: 13 residues. Germline V CDR1 and CDR2: SQVTM, ANQGSEA. Trimming cost V 6 bases and J 7 bases; bases outside gene matches: 7. The sequenced part of the CDR3 DNA is TGCAGCGTCTGGGGACAGGGGGATTCTGGC. It specifies CSVWGQGDSG. The whole CDR3 protein reads CSVWGQGDSGYTF.

This clone showed up many times. The CDR3 end lies 3 residues beyond the end of the read and is filled in from the germline J gene. The chain carries TRBV30 and TRBJ1-2; the match to TRBD1 covers 7 bases. The CDR3 consists of 16 residues. Germline-derived CDR1 and CDR2 are GTSNPN and SVGIG (reference sequence). V shed 3 bases and J 4 bases; nucleotides not matched to a gene: 14. CDR3 sequence reads: CAWRGYRDSLGYGYTF. The sequenced part of the CDR3 DNA is TGTGCCTGGAGGGGCTACCGGGACAGCCTGGGCTATGGC.

As to this clone: Coverage ceases 3 residues before the CDR3 finishes, and the germline J gene fills in the end. V usage is TRBV6-1 and J usage is TRBJ2-7; no definite D call. CDR1 is MNHNS and CDR2 is SASEGT in the germline V gene. V was cut by 1 base and J by 0 bases, with 10 bases left in between. CDR3 size: 15 residues. The CDR3 region is CASSEVGTHSYEQYF. CDR3 bases read: TGTGCCAGCAGTGAAGTTGGCACCCACTCCTACGAG.

This clone appeared a few times. The observed sequence ends 3 residues before the CDR3 terminus, with the missing tail filled in from the germline J gene. V and J are TRBV7-2 and TRBJ2-3; TRBD1 might be the D (5 bases). The germline V gene encodes CDR1 SGHTA and CDR2 FQGNSA. The CDR3 runs 14 residues. The V end lost 3 bases, the J end lost 5 bases, and 12 bases lay between the germline ends. CDR3 DNA, as far as it was read: TGTGCCAGCAGCTTCCCAGGGTTGCAAGATACG. It codes for CASSFPGLQDT. The whole CDR3 reads CASSFPGLQDTQYF.

This clone was counted only a few times. The observed sequence ends 3 residues before the CDR3 terminus, with the missing tail filled in from the germline J gene. The chain employs TRBV30 and TRBJ1-2; 7 bases fit TRBD1. Germline V gives CDR1 GTSNPN, CDR2 SVGIG (reference sequence). V was pared by 4 bases and J by 4 bases, with 15 bases of the junction left unmatched. The CDR3 runs 16 residues. CDR3 DNA (partial): TGTGCCTGGAATTCTCTCGGGACAGTTTACCGCTATGGC. Translating it yields CAWNSLGTVYRYG. The entire CDR3 protein is CAWNSLGTVYRYGYTF.

This clone occurred a few times. The CDR3 goes on 3 residues after the read ends, and that part is filled in from the germline J gene. The chain has TRBV11-2 and TRBJ1-1; no firm D call. Germline lookup yields CDR1 SGHAT and CDR2 FQNNGV. The CDR3 covers 13 residues. Incomplete CDR3 DNA: TGTGCCAGCAGCTTAGATTACCCCGAGGGA. Translating gives CASSLDYPEG. The full CDR3 reads CASSLDYPEGAFF.

Remarks on this clone: The sequenced fragment ends 3 residues before the CDR3 boundary, so the rest is inferred from the germline J gene. This chain joins TRBV2 and TRBJ1-5; possibly TRBD1 for D (6 bases). This CDR3 region has 14 residues. Germline CDR1 is SNHLY and CDR2 is FYNNEI. Trimming removed 6 bases from V and 3 bases from J, with 12 bases in between. Partial CDR3 DNA: TGTGCCAGCAGACCGGACAGCTCCAATCAGCCC. Encoded protein: CASRPDSSNQP. The entire CDR3 protein is CASRPDSSNQPQHF.

Here the CDR3 reads CARSLAVATNEKLFF. The DNA read from the CDR3 is TGTGCCAGAAGCTTGGCCGTTGCAACTAATGAAAAA. J is TRBJ1-4 and V is TRBV5-3, with D hard to call. The CDR3 end lies 3 residues beyond the end of the read and is filled in from the germline J gene. TRBV5-3 is flagged as an ORF with uncertain function. CDR3 length equals 15 residues. Trimming removed 0 bases from V and 0 bases from J, with 6 bases in between.

This clone was counted ten times or more. With the read ending 3 residues before the CDR3 end, the germline J gene is used to fill in that end. This sequence joins TRBV5-6 and TRBJ2-7; D might be TRBD1 (5 bases). CDR1 is SGHDT and CDR2 is YYEEEE in the germline V gene. The CDR3 runs to 13 residues. Trimming stripped 2 bases from V and 2 bases from J, with 8 bases between. The CDR3 bases that were read are TGTGCCAGCAGCTTTGCAGGGACCTACGAG. Its translation: CASSFAGTYE. The full CDR3 protein is CASSFAGTYEQYF.

This clone was counted only a few times. The CDR3 is cut off 3 residues early in the read; its end comes from the germline J gene. The V gene is TRBV30, the J gene TRBJ2-3; 7 positions agree with TRBD1. The CDR3 runs to 12 residues. Germline-derived CDR1 and CDR2 are GTSNPN and SVGIG (reference sequence). The V gene end was trimmed by 0 bases and the J gene end by 6 bases; junction bases not matched to a gene: 0. CDR3 sequence reads: CAWSVGQDTQYF. The sequenced CDR3 bases are TGTGCCTGGAGTGTGGGACAGGATACG.

This clone came up a few times. The read ends 3 residues early relative to the CDR3; the germline J gene fills the gap. The chain combines TRBV20-1 with TRBJ2-3; D might be TRBD2 (5 bases). Per the germline V gene, CDR1 is DFQATT and CDR2 is SNEGSKA (reference sequence). The CDR3 runs 13 residues. V shed 3 bases and J shed 2 bases, with 9 bases lying between them. The chain's CDR3 is CSASGVLTDTQYF. CDR3 bases read: TGCAGTGCTAGCGGGGTCCTCACAGATACG.

As to this clone: Read coverage stops 3 residues before the CDR3 terminus; the germline J gene supplies the remainder. In the same sample, other DNA sequences code for this CDR3. V is TRBV19 and J is TRBJ1-1, with D possibly being TRBD1 (5 bases). V shed 7 bases and J shed 0 bases, with 12 bases lying between them. This CDR3 region has 14 residues. Germline V gene lookup returns CDR1 LNHDA and CDR2 SQIVND (reference sequence). The DNA read from the CDR3 is TGTGCCAGTACCGCAGGGCCCCTGAACACTGAA. This codes for CASTAGPLNTE. The whole CDR3 reads CASTAGPLNTEAFF.

This clone appeared many times. Read coverage stops 3 residues before the CDR3 terminus; the germline J gene supplies the remainder. This sequence joins TRBV20-1 and TRBJ2-1; TRBD2 might be the D (5 bases). CDR1 DFQATT and CDR2 SNEGSKA come from the germline V gene (reference sequence). V lost 0 bases and J 5 bases, leaving 14 bases between the germline ends. The CDR3 extends over 15 amino acids. The CDR3 DNA, read in part, is TGCAGTGCTAGAGATGGCGGGTCTACTAACAATGAG. Protein sequence: CSARDGGSTNNE. From start to end, the CDR3 is CSARDGGSTNNEQFF.

In its sample, this clone was seen a few times. The read halts 3 residues ahead of the CDR3 end, with the missing end drawn from the germline J gene. This rearrangement joins TRBV19 to TRBJ1-5, with D perhaps TRBD1 (5 bases). The CDR3 is 15 amino acids. From germline, CDR1 is LNHDA and CDR2 SQIVND (reference sequence). V shed 3 bases and J shed 4 bases, with 13 bases lying between them. The CDR3 bases that were read are TGTGCCAGTAGTATCACCACCGGGGGGAATCAGCCC. Translation: CASSITTGGNQP. The CDR3 as a whole reads CASSITTGGNQPQHF.

This clone was seen ten or more times. The read falls 3 residues short of the CDR3 end, and the missing part is taken from the germline J gene. The chain is built from TRBV11-2 and TRBJ1-1; 8 nucleotides match TRBD1. The CDR3 is 15 amino acids. Germline V gene sequence: CDR1 SGHAT, CDR2 FQNNGV. The DNA read from the CDR3 is TGTGCCAGCAGCTTAGACCAGCCAGGGGGCCTGGAA. Encoded protein: CASSLDQPGGLE. The CDR3 in full is CASSLDQPGGLEAFF.

This clone appeared many times. The read halts 3 residues ahead of the CDR3 end, with the missing end drawn from the germline J gene. The gene calls are TRBV20-1 and TRBJ2-3; the match to TRBD2 covers 10 bases. This CDR3 region has 16 residues. V lost 6 bases, J lost 2 bases, and 11 bases stayed unmatched. Looked up from germline, CDR1 is DFQATT and CDR2 is SNEGSKA (reference sequence). The sequenced CDR3 bases are TGCAGTGCCAAGGGGGTAGCGGGGGGTTACACAGATACG. Translating gives CSAKGVAGGYTDT. The CDR3 as a whole reads CSAKGVAGGYTDTQYF.

This clone was observed at least ten times. Coverage ceases 3 residues before the CDR3 finishes, and the germline J gene fills in the end. The chain is built from TRBV20-1 and TRBJ1-2, with unresolved D. Germline-derived CDR1 and CDR2 are DFQATT and SNEGSKA (reference sequence). There are 9 residues in the CDR3. CDR3 loop: CSAPGGYTF. CDR3 DNA (partial): TGCAGTGCTCCCGGGGGC.

In its sample, this clone was seen many times. The read terminates 3 residues ahead of where the CDR3 ends, so the germline J gene completes it. The chain combines TRBV6-1 with TRBJ1-4, with D maybe TRBD1 (6 bases). Trimming pared 2 bases from V and 8 bases from J, leaving 18 bases between. The germline gives CDR1 MNHNS, CDR2 SASEGT. The CDR3 contains 16 residues. The CDR3 DNA, read in part, is TGTGCCAGCAGTGAACCACCCGGGGCCCAGGGGGAAAAA. Its translation is CASSEPPGAQGEK. The entire CDR3 protein is CASSEPPGAQGEKLFF.

As for this clone: The CDR3 end falls 3 residues outside the read, so it is completed with the germline J gene. This chain connects TRBV2 to TRBJ2-3; 8 positions match TRBD1. This CDR3 contains 15 residues. The germline CDR1 and CDR2 sequences are SNHLY and FYNNEI. Trimming removed 6 bases from V and 3 bases from J; junction bases left unmatched: 8. This CDR3 reads CASRRTGSRTDTQYF. The sequenced part of the CDR3 DNA is TGTGCCAGCAGGCGGACAGGGTCGAGAACAGATACG.

Notes on this clone: The DNA ends 3 residues before the CDR3 does, and the rest of the CDR3 is filled in from the germline J gene. The chain has TRBV6-2 or TRBV6-3 and TRBJ2-7; 8 bases align to TRBD2. After removal of 6 bases from V and 2 bases from J, the junction contained 15 bases not matched to a gene. In germline, CDR1 is MNHEY, CDR2 SVGEGT. CDR3 length: 17 residues. CDR3 protein: CASRPLRVSGGAYEQYF. Partial CDR3 DNA: TGTGCCAGCAGACCCCTCCGGGTAAGCGGGGGAGCCTACGAG.

The covered CDR3 bases are TGTGCCTGGAGTGAGGGACAGGGGGCGGCGAATTCACCC. As protein: CAWSEGQGAANSP. The whole CDR3 is CAWSEGQGAANSPLHF. V usage is TRBV30 and J usage is TRBJ1-6; 12 nucleotides line up with TRBD1. The sequence runs out 3 residues before the end of the CDR3; the remainder is reconstructed from the germline J gene. Germline V gene data show CDR1 as GTSNPN and CDR2 as SVGIG (reference sequence). J was trimmed by 7 bases and V by 1 base; bases with no gene match: 5. This CDR3 has 16 residues. The whole variable domain, remainder taken from reference TRBV30 and TRBJ1-6, is SQTIHQWPATLVQPVGSPLSLECTVEGTSNPNLYWYRQAAGRGLQLLFYSVGIGQISSEVPQNLSASRPQDRQFILSSKKLLLSDSGFYLCAWSEGQGAANSPLHFGNGTRLTVT.

There are many counts of this clone. The observed sequence ends 3 residues before the CDR3 terminus, with the missing tail filled in from the germline J gene. The rearrangement joins TRBV20-1 to TRBJ2-2; TRBD2 matches at 14 bases. CDR3 size: 17 residues. Germline values: CDR1 DFQATT, CDR2 SNEGSKA (reference sequence). Trimming removed 6 bases from V and 0 bases from J; junction bases left unmatched: 6. The CDR3 DNA, read in part, is TGCAGTGCCATCGGGACTAGCGGGGGCTCGAACACCGGGGAG. This sequence encodes CSAIGTSGGSNTGE. The full CDR3 sequence reads CSAIGTSGGSNTGELFF.